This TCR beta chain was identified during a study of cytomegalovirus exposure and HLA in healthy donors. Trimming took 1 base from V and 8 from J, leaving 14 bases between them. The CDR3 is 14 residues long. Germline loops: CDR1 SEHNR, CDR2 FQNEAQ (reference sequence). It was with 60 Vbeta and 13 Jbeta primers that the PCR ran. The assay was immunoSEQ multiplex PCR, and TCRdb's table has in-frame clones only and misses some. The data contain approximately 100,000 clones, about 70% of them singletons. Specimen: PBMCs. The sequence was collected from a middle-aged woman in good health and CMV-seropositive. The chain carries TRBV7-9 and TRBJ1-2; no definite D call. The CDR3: CASSLDGPNPGYTF. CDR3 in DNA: TGTGCCAGCAGCTTAGATGGTCCTAACCCGGGCTACACCTTC.